This is a list of T cell receptor beta chains from one sample in a study of CD4 T cells in relation to SARS-CoV-2 and coronaviruses. Some clones are missing from TCRdb's copy, which holds only in-frame ones; the method was immunoSEQ multiplex PCR. The sample lists around 45,000 clones; approximately 80% were seen once. No cognate antigen is known for these TCRs. The sample consisted of naive CD4+ T cells from PBMCs, cultured in vitro. These receptors were taken from an adult with COVID-19. CDR3s include the opening cysteine and the closing phenylalanine or tryptophan. D genes are given only for firm matches. Clone size is shown for a subset of rows, as once, few, many or a class of expanded clone.

TRBJ1-3 . TRBD1 TRBV28 TGTGCCATAAGACAGGGTTTTGACACCATATATTTT CAIRQGFDTIYF
TRBJ1-3 . . TRBV13 TGTGCCAGCAGCTTAGGGCAGGGTGAAAACACCATATATTTT CASSLGQGENTIYF
TRBJ2-7 . . TRBV6-2/TRBV6-3 TGTGCCAGCAGCACCATACGGGAGTTCGAGCAGTACTTC CASSTIREFEQYF
TRBJ2-7 . . TRBV12-1 TGTGCCAGCAGCTTTGAAGGCCGGACAGGTGAACCCTACGAGCAGTACTTC CASSFEGRTGEPYEQYF
TRBJ2-6 . TRBD2 TRBV4-3 TGCGCCAGCAGCCAAGTAGCGGGTTCTGGGGCCAACGTCCTGACTTTC CASSQVAGSGANVLTF
TRBJ2-3 . . TRBV7-9 TGTGCCAGCAGGAGAGACATGGCAGATACGCAGTATTTT CASRRDMADTQYF
TRBJ2-7 . TRBD1 TRBV2 TGTGCCAGCAGTGAAAGGACAGGTCGGGGACAAGAGCAGTACTTC CASSERTGRGQEQYF
TRBJ2-3 . . TRBV28 TGTGCCAGCAGTTCTAGGTCCGGGCTGCTCCTAAGCACAGATACGCAGTATTTT CASSSRSGLLLSTDTQYF
TRBJ1-1 . . TRBV18 TGTGCCAGCTCACCCGGAGGAGCTGAAGCTTTCTTT CASSPGGAEAFF
TRBJ2-7 . TRBD1 TRBV9 TGTGCCAGCAGCGCGGGACAGGGGGCAGACGAGCAGTACTTC CASSAGQGADEQYF
TRBJ2-5 . TRBD1 TRBV6-2/TRBV6-3 TGTGCCAGCAGTTGGGGGACAGGCCGAGGGGAGACCCAGTACTTC CASSWGTGRGETQYF
TRBJ2-5 . . TRBV7-3 TGTGCCAGCAGCACGGGGGCTCAAGAGACCCAGTACTTC CASSTGAQETQYF
TRBJ2-2 few . TRBV5-4 TGTGCCAGCAGCTGGAGGAAGGGGTTGTCCGGGGAGCTGTTTTTT CASSWRKGLSGELFF
TRBJ2-7 . TRBD2 TRBV6-2/TRBV6-3 TGTGCCAGCATCCCTATCGGAGCCGGGAGGGCCAGAAACGAGCAGTACTTC CASIPIGAGRARNEQYF
TRBJ1-1 . TRBD1 TRBV28 TGTGCCAGCAGTCTTATTCGGACAGGAGAAGCTTTCTTT CASSLIRTGEAFF
TRBJ1-4 . . TRBV7-2 TGTGCCAGCAGCCCCTCCCGGGTCCAAAATGAAAAACTGTTTTTT CASSPSRVQNEKLFF
TRBJ2-7 . . TRBV1 TGCACCAGCAGCCCCTCAGGACGGGACTTCGGACTAGCGGGATTAATCTACGAGCAGTACTTC CTSSPSGRDFGLAGLIYEQYF
TRBJ1-1 . . TRBV6-6 TGTGCCAGCAGTTTATCAGAGAACACTGAAGCTTTCTTT CASSLSENTEAFF
TRBJ2-7 once . TRBV14 TGTGCCAGCAGCCAAGATCGGGGGACGAGCGAGCAGTACTTC CASSQDRGTSEQYF
TRBJ1-2 . . TRBV2 TGTGCCCTACTAGGATCCTATGGCTACACCTTC CALLGSYGYTF
TRBJ1-4 . . TRBV6-5 TGTGCCAGCAGTAGATTCCCGGGTACTTCGGAAAAACTGTTTTTT CASSRFPGTSEKLFF
TRBJ2-5 . TRBD2 TRBV5-1 TGCGCCAGCAGCCCATGGCGGGAGGGAGAAGAGACCCAGTACTTC CASSPWREGEETQYF
TRBJ2-3 . . TRBV4-1 TGCGCCAGCAGCCAAGGTCCAGACACAGATACGCAGTATTTT CASSQGPDTDTQYF
TRBJ1-4 . TRBD1 TRBV5-1 TGCGCCAGCAGCGCTCGGACAGGGGAGGATGAAAAACTGTTTTTT CASSARTGEDEKLFF
TRBJ2-2 . . TRBV5-5 TGTGCCAGCAGCCTGAACGGGGAGCTGTTTTTT CASSLNGELFF
TRBJ2-2 . . TRBV15 TGTGCCACCAGCAGAGGGGACGGATACACCGGGGAGCTGTTTTTT CATSRGDGYTGELFF
TRBJ2-3 once . TRBV4-2 TGTGCCAGCAGCCAAGCCCGGCTGTCCGACACAGATACGCAGTATTTT CASSQARLSDTDTQYF
TRBJ2-5 . TRBD1 TRBV7-9 TGTGCCAGCAGCTCCCGGGACAGGAGTTGGGAGACCCAGTACTTC CASSSRDRSWETQYF
TRBJ2-3 . TRBD2 TRBV18 TGTGCCAGCTCCCCACAGTGGACTAGCGGTAGCACAGATACGCAGTATTTT CASSPQWTSGSTDTQYF